This T cell receptor beta chain was obtained from a study of cytomegalovirus exposure and HLA in healthy donors (dated by TCRdb to about 2017). In terms of the full investigation: According to a later analysis, the roughly 130 validation repertoires were produced on the same platform as the approximately 690 repertoires of the first cohort. To predict cytomegalovirus infection status, the study combined high-throughput TCR immunosequencing, statistical association of individual TCRs with disease status, and machine learning. The study aimed to test whether cataloging public T cell receptors could reveal signatures of past pathogen exposure. In addition to the first cohort of around 670 subjects, a separate validation cohort of 120 different subjects was used.

Separate from the approximately 670-subject first cohort, the validation cohort of 90 to 150 subjects was the group to which the donors belonged. Library preparation used the immunoSEQ multiplex PCR assay. Per the original workflow: To diagnose cytomegalovirus status from the catalog of TCR beta chain sequences, a statistical classification framework was built. Held by TCRdb, this immuneACCESS table contains in-frame sequences only and omits some clones. Under half of the omission traces to an unresolved V gene where checked; the cause of the rest is unknown. V, J and clone size are those of that table, while D and trimming were read from the DNA. This sample holds a few hundred thousand clones; 90% were observed only once. The ten largest clones capture roughly 0.4% of the sample. Turning to this clone: It has no known antigen specificity. The record has no base qualities; no much larger clone is one base away. This same CDR3 is encoded by further DNA sequences in the sample.

Points the paper makes about the study in general: The authors suggested that the approach could potentially be generalized to other disease states and immunological phenotypes. Three of the identified cytomegalovirus-associated TCR beta chains were confirmed in vitro to be specific for cytomegalovirus antigens. While some public TCRs were present in many individuals, most TCR sequences turned up only very rarely across donors. A later analysis had no HLA typing for the validation cohort, so co-occurrence there was scored across all 110 or so repertoires. In a later analysis, TCRs clustered in the first cohort were found to also tend to co-occur in the roughly 120 validation repertoires, with about 93% of cluster scores above 0. The study gave a list of about 170 TCR beta chains associated with cytomegalovirus. The classifier was reported to diagnose cytomegalovirus status with high specificity and sensitivity in both the original and validation cohorts.

Unmatched junction bases come to 2, with V trimmed by 2 bases and J by 5 bases. CDR1 and CDR2, per the germline V gene, are SGHRS and YFSETQ. The CDR3 runs 13 residues from the cysteine to the phenylalanine. Left in the record is the CDR3 DNA by itself, 39 bases read in frame from the first base. Sequenced material: PBMCs. The source is a woman aged 18-29 years in good health and CMV-seronegative. The chain is assembled from TRBV5-1 and TRBJ1-1, with 8 bases in between that match TRBD1. The nucleotides are TGCGCCAGCAGCTTACAGGGGGAAACTGAAGCTTTCTTT. Its product reads: CASSLQGETEAFF.